A selection of T cell receptor beta chains follows, all from one sample in a study of graft-versus-host responses after intestinal transplantation. These receptors' antigens are unknown. Some clones are missing from TCRdb's copy, which holds only in-frame ones; the method was immunoSEQ multiplex PCR. The data contain about 70,000 clones, approximately 87% of them seen just once; the ten biggest clones take up approximately 0.39%. The sample consisted of unstimulated CD4+ T cells sorted from spleen or lymph node cells, taken before transplant. The receptors derive from a human donor who was the organ donor for an intestinal transplant. Both conserved end residues are part of each CDR3.

j_call	v_call	cdr3_aa
TRBJ1-6	TRBV25-1	CASTPGQGSSALHF
TRBJ1-2	TRBV25-1	CASGPERIGGGYTF
TRBJ2-1	TRBV7-3	CASSRLAGGPWDEQFF
TRBJ1-5	TRBV7-8	CASSYDRDQPQHF
TRBJ1-1	TRBV7-2	CASSLEAGVEAFF
TRBJ2-3	TRBV28	CASSAVARAQYF
TRBJ2-3	TRBV28	CATSSSKPPDTQYF
TRBJ2-1	TRBV11-3	CASSLVAGGYNEQFF
TRBJ1-5	TRBV6-6	CATYRQGLDSNQPQHF
TRBJ1-1	TRBV28	CASSLGGLNTEAFF
TRBJ2-2	TRBV9	CASSVAGGWTGELFF
TRBJ1-2	TRBV7-3	CASSLRGGGTNYGYTF
TRBJ1-2	TRBV6-1	CASTGRNRAYGYTF
TRBJ2-3	TRBV29-1	CSVVLGLGEDTQYF
TRBJ1-5	TRBV7-6	CASSLVNQPQHF
TRBJ1-3	TRBV28	CASSSPTVSGNTIYF
TRBJ1-6	TRBV27	CASCEWTVYNSPLHF
TRBJ1-4	TRBV7-9	CASSSRRGLGGEKLFF
TRBJ1-1	TRBV4-2	CASSQVGKNTEAFF
TRBJ1-2	TRBV4-2	CASSQVWGENTYGYTF
TRBJ2-3	TRBV7-2	CASSLVTSGVGSSDTQYF
TRBJ1-4	TRBV4-1	CASSQVGRQSNEKLFF
TRBJ2-3	TRBV12-5	CASGLAPSGTSGGAGITQYF
TRBJ1-1	TRBV10-3	CAIIRDRGTEAFF
TRBJ2-5	TRBV7-2	CASRGAGGHQETQYF
TRBJ2-3	TRBV5-1	CASSIQPGLGWYF
TRBJ2-2	TRBV30	CAWRAGGPGELFF
TRBJ1-4	TRBV4-1	CASSQGDRQAVEKLFF